This T cell receptor beta chain was captured in a study of blood T cell repertoires in COVID-19. CDR1 and CDR2 (germline): MNHEY, SMNVEV (reference sequence). The length of the CDR3 is 15 residues. The J segment lost 9 bases and the V segment lost 6 bases, leaving 9 bases of the junction unmatched. In the original workflow: Estimates of nucleated cell counts were drawn from the amplification of reference gene primers. Assay used: immunoSEQ multiplex PCR; TCRdb lists only in-frame clones, some missing. V and J calls and clone size are as listed in that table; D and trimming were resolved from the DNA. The table lists roughly 280,000 clones, 90% of them singletons.

This sequence was found in a woman in her twenties or thirties with acute COVID-19. The sequencing input was PBMCs or T cells enriched from blood (not recorded which). The V gene is TRBV27, the J gene TRBJ2-1; 12 bases are a match to TRBD2. The CDR3 region has the DNA TGTGCCAGCAGCGTGACTAGCGGGAGTTTAGGTGAGCAGTTCTTC. Amino acid sequence: CASSVTSGSLGEQFF.